Listed below are T cell receptor beta chains from one sample, sequenced in a study of OX40 agonist ivuxolimab in advanced cancers. Using immunoSEQ multiplex PCR, the repertoire was profiled, and TCRdb retains in-frame clones only, with some absent. The sample lists tens of thousands of clones, around 90% occurring once. The sequences come from CD4+ or CD8+ T cells sorted from blood, collected in a trial of the OX40 agonist ivuxolimab. The receptors originated from an adult with an advanced solid tumor such as melanoma, head and neck, liver or kidney cancer. The CDR3 runs from the conserved cysteine through the conserved F or W. The D gene is left open where the match is weak. Clone size is shown for a subset of rows, as once, few, many or a class of expanded clone.

cdr3_nt,cdr3_aa,j_call,clone_size,v_call,d_call
TGCGCCAGCAGCTTAGCGGCCTCCTACGAGCAGTACTTC,CASSLAASYEQYF,TRBJ2-7,NA,TRBV5-1,NA
TGTGCCAGCAGCCCGACAGGGATGAATGGCTACACCTTC,CASSPTGMNGYTF,TRBJ1-2,NA,TRBV9,TRBD1
TGTGCCAGCAGCTTGGGACCGGGACAGGGTCGAGAGACCCAGTACTTC,CASSLGPGQGRETQYF,TRBJ2-5,NA,TRBV5-6,TRBD1
TGTGCCAGCCGGTACTTCTCCTACGAGCAGTACTTC,CASRYFSYEQYF,TRBJ2-7,NA,TRBV2,NA
TGTGCCAGCAGTGGACAGGGCCTAAATCAGCCCCAGCATTTT,CASSGQGLNQPQHF,TRBJ1-5,NA,TRBV6-5,TRBD1
TGTGCCAGCACCATGGGGGTGGCCTATGGCTACACCTTC,CASTMGVAYGYTF,TRBJ1-2,NA,TRBV5-5,NA
TGTGCCAGCAGCGTCGACAGGGGGCTTTCACCCCTCCACTTT,CASSVDRGLSPLHF,TRBJ1-6,few,TRBV5-5,TRBD1
TGTGCCAGCAGTGAACCGGGAAACACCGGGGAGCTGTTTTTT,CASSEPGNTGELFF,TRBJ2-2,NA,TRBV2,NA
TGTGCCAGCAGCACGCGGAGGGGACCCACCTACAATGAGCAGTTCTTC,CASSTRRGPTYNEQFF,TRBJ2-1,NA,TRBV13,NA
TGTGCCAGCAGCCACAGGGGCTCTGGGGCCAACGTCCTGACTTTC,CASSHRGSGANVLTF,TRBJ2-6,NA,TRBV9,TRBD1
TGTGCCAGTAGTATTTTTAGCGGGGGGGAGCTGTTTTTT,CASSIFSGGELFF,TRBJ2-2,NA,TRBV19,TRBD2
TGTGCCAGCAGCTTGGGGGGGACAAGTCCCTACAATGAGCAGTTCTTC,CASSLGGTSPYNEQFF,TRBJ2-1,NA,TRBV5-4,NA
TGTGCCAGTAACCCCCAGAGCTCCTACAATGAGCAGTTCTTC,CASNPQSSYNEQFF,TRBJ2-1,NA,TRBV19,NA
TGTGCAAGTCGCGATTGGGACCGTCACTCCTATAATTCACCCCTCCACTTT,CASRDWDRHSYNSPLHF,TRBJ1-6,NA,TRBV12-2,NA
TGTGCCAGCAGTAAAGATCGGGACGTCGACACAGATACGCAGTATTTT,CASSKDRDVDTDTQYF,TRBJ2-3,NA,TRBV21-1,NA
TGTGCCAGCAGCTTAACCAAGATCCCGGGACACAACACTGAAGCTTTCTTT,CASSLTKIPGHNTEAFF,TRBJ1-1,NA,TRBV7-8,NA
TGTGCCACACTTGCCCTAGGGTCGGTTAAGGATACGCAGTATTTT,CATLALGSVKDTQYF,TRBJ2-3,few,TRBV5-4,NA
TGCGCCAGCAGCTTGGGTACGGGAGGGCAAGAGACCCAGTACTTC,CASSLGTGGQETQYF,TRBJ2-5,NA,TRBV5-1,TRBD2
TGTGCCAGTAGTATAGGGAGCGGCGGGTACAATGAGCAGTTCTTC,CASSIGSGGYNEQFF,TRBJ2-1,NA,TRBV19,NA
TGCGCCAGCAGCCCACGGGAGGCCTACAATGAGCAGTTCTTC,CASSPREAYNEQFF,TRBJ2-1,NA,TRBV4-3,TRBD2
TGCAGCGTTGAAGGTCCGGGAGTAACCTACGAGCAGTACTTC,CSVEGPGVTYEQYF,TRBJ2-7,NA,TRBV29-1,NA
TGTGCCAGCAGCCTTAGCGGGGTACCTTACGAGCAGTACTTC,CASSLSGVPYEQYF,TRBJ2-7,NA,TRBV27,TRBD2
TGCGCCAGCAGCCAACCGGGTAGCGGGATGGGGGAGACCCAGTACTTC,CASSQPGSGMGETQYF,TRBJ2-5,NA,TRBV5-1,TRBD2
TGCGCCAGCAGCTTGGAGTATACAGCCTACGAGCAGTACTTC,CASSLEYTAYEQYF,TRBJ2-7,NA,TRBV5-1,NA
TGTGCCAGCAGTTACTCGAGTAGGATGGACATTCAGTACTTC,CASSYSSRMDIQYF,TRBJ2-4,NA,TRBV6-5,NA
TGTGCCAGTAGTATAGGTGATGGGCACAATGAGCAGTTCTTC,CASSIGDGHNEQFF,TRBJ2-1,NA,TRBV19,NA
TGTGCCAGCAGTGGGGGACAGGAGACAACCTTGGTGCCCCAGCATTTT,CASSGGQETTLVPQHF,TRBJ1-5,NA,TRBV6-9,TRBD1
TGTGCCAGCAGCTTGATCTCTTCTACTTACAATGAGCAGTTCTTC,CASSLISSTYNEQFF,TRBJ2-1,NA,TRBV7-9,NA
TGTGCCAGCAGCGTAGGGACGAGCCGGGATCTGTCGACAGATACGCAGTATTTT,CASSVGTSRDLSTDTQYF,TRBJ2-3,NA,TRBV9,NA
TGCAGCGTCGGGACAGGGATTGACGCTTATGGCTACACCTTC,CSVGTGIDAYGYTF,TRBJ1-2,NA,TRBV29-1,TRBD1
TGTGCCAGCAACCTCCCGGGGACAGATGAAAAACTGTTTTTT,CASNLPGTDEKLFF,TRBJ1-4,NA,TRBV28,TRBD1
TGTGCCAGCGGGGACAGGGACACTAACTATGGCTACACCTTC,CASGDRDTNYGYTF,TRBJ1-2,NA,TRBV5-6,TRBD1
TGTGCCAGCAGCGTTGGACACACGAGCTCCTACGAGCAGTACTTC,CASSVGHTSSYEQYF,TRBJ2-7,NA,TRBV9,NA
TGTGCCAGCAGCGGCGGGATGAATGAAAAACTGTTTTTT,CASSGGMNEKLFF,TRBJ1-4,NA,TRBV9,NA
TGCGCCAGCAGCATCCCGGGGCGGAATGAGCAGTTCTTC,CASSIPGRNEQFF,TRBJ2-1,NA,TRBV10-2,NA
TGTGCTAGCAGCTACCAAGTAGCTGGGGAGCTGTTTTTT,CASSYQVAGELFF,TRBJ2-2,NA,TRBV7-7,NA
TGTGCCAGCAGTTATGAGGGTGGGGGCTATGGCTACACCTTC,CASSYEGGGYGYTF,TRBJ1-2,NA,TRBV28,NA
TGTGCCAGCTCACCGAACGGACCGCTTGATGAGCAGTTCTTC,CASSPNGPLDEQFF,TRBJ2-1,NA,TRBV18,NA
TGTGCCAGCAGCTCCGTCTCCGGGGCCAACGTCCTGACTTTC,CASSSVSGANVLTF,TRBJ2-6,NA,TRBV7-3,NA
TGTGCCAGCTCACCAGAGGGAACCCGGTTTGATGAGCAGTTCTTC,CASSPEGTRFDEQFF,TRBJ2-1,NA,TRBV18,NA